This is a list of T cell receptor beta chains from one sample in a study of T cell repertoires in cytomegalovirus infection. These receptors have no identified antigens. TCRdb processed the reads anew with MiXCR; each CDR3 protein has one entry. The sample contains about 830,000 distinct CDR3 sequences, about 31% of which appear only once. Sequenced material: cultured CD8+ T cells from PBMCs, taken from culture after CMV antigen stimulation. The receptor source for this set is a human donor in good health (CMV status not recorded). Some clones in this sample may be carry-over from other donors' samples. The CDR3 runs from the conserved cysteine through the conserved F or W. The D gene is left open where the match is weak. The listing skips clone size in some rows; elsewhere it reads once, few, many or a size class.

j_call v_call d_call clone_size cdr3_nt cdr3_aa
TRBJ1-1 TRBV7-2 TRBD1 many TGTGCCAGCAGCGAGGGACAGCTCACTGAAGCTTTCTTT CASSEGQLTEAFF
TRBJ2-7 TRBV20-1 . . TGCAGTGCTAGAGATCCCTACGAGCAGTACTTC CSARDPYEQYF
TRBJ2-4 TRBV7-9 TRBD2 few TGTGCCAGCAGCTCCCGGGAGGGCAAGACCAAAAACATTCAGTACTTC CASSSREGKTKNIQYF
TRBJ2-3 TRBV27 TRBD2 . TGTGCCAGCAGTTTTATCCCCCTAGCGGGAGATACGCAGTATTTT CASSFIPLAGDTQYF
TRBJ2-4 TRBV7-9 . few TGTGCCAGCACAAACGAGGGCTACAAAAACATTCAGTACTTC CASTNEGYKNIQYF
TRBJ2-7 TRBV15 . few TGTGCCACCAGCAGTAGGGGTCTAGCTAGCGAGCAGTACTTC CATSSRGLASEQYF
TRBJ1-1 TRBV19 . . TGTGCCAGTACCGTCCCCGGGCCCATGATCAACACTGAAGCTTTCTTT CASTVPGPMINTEAFF
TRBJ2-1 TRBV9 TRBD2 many TGTGCCAGCAGCGTCCCTAGCGGGGCTTACAATGAGCAGTTCTTC CASSVPSGAYNEQFF
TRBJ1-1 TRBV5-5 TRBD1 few TGTGCCAGCAGCTGGTGGGACAGCTCTGAAGCTTTCTTT CASSWWDSSEAFF
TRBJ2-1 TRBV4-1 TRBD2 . TGCGCCAGCAGCCAAGCTAGCGGGGGGGCCTACAATGAGCAGTTCTTC CASSQASGGAYNEQFF
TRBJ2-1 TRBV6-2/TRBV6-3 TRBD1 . TGTGCCAGCAGCTCTGACAGGGGGCCCCTCAATGAGCAGTTCTTC CASSSDRGPLNEQFF
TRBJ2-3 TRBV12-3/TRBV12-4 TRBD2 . TGTGCCAGCAGTTTACCCGGGCGGGAGACAGATACGCAGTATTTT CASSLPGRETDTQYF
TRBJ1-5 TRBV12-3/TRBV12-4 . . TGTGCCAGCAGTTTAGGGCTTCGGGGGAATCAGCCCCAGCATTTT CASSLGLRGNQPQHF
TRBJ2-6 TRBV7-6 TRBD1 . TGTGCCAGCACCCCGCAGTTGACAGGGCACGGGGCCAACGTCCTGACTTTC CASTPQLTGHGANVLTF
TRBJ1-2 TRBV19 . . TGTGCCAGTAGTAGGGATCACTATGGCTACACCTTC CASSRDHYGYTF
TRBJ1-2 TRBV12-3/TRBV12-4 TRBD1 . TGTGCCAGCAGTTCCGGACCGGGACAGGGGGCACATGGCTACACCTTC CASSSGPGQGAHGYTF
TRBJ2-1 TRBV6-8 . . TGTGCCAGCACCCTCGGGGGGCCCCTGGGGAATGAGCAGTTCTTC CASTLGGPLGNEQFF
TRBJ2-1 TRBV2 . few TGTGCCAGCAGCTCGGGACGGGTTGTGCAGTTCTTC CASSSGRVVQFF
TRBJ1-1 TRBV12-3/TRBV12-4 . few TGTGCCAGCATACAGGACGGTGAAGCTTTCTTT CASIQDGEAFF
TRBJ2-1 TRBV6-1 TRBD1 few TGTGCCAGCACAAGTGAAGGCTATACTGGTTTTCGGGACAGAATCTACAATGAGCAGTTCTTC CASTSEGYTGFRDRIYNEQFF
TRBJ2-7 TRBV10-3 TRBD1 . TGTGCCATCACCCGAGGTGGGACAGTCTCCTACGAGCAGTACTTC CAITRGGTVSYEQYF
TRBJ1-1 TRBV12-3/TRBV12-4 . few TGTGCCAGCAGTTTTAGGGAAACTGAAGCTTTCTTT CASSFRETEAFF
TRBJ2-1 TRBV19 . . TGTGCCAGTAGTCTGGCCAGGGGGGGGGGCGGGTCCTACAATGAGCAGTTCTTC CASSLARGGGGSYNEQFF
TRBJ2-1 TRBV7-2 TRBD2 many TGTGCCAGCAGCTTATACCAGCGGGGGGGCCTTAATTGGGATGAGCAGTTCTTC CASSLYQRGGLNWDEQFF
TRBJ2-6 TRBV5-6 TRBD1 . TGTGCCAGCAGCTATACAGGGGGGACTGGGGCCAACGTCCTGACTTTC CASSYTGGTGANVLTF
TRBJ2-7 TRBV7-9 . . TGTGCCAGCAGCTTACCAGGAGCCCTCTACGAGCAGTACTTC CASSLPGALYEQYF
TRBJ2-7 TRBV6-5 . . TGTGCCAGCCTTTCTCTCGTGGGGGCCGGGCAGTACTTC CASLSLVGAGQYF
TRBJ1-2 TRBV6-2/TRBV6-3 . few TGTGCCAGCAGGGCTGGACCCGGACGGAACTATGGCTACACCTTC CASRAGPGRNYGYTF
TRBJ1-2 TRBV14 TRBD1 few TGTGCCAGCAGCCAAGAAGAGTGGATAGGGGGCTTTGGCTACACCTTC CASSQEEWIGGFGYTF
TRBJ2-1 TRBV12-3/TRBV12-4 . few TGTGCCAGCAGTCTCGTCCGGGGTACGTTTAATGAGCAGTTCTTC CASSLVRGTFNEQFF
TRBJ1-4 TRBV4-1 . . TGCGCCAGCAGCCAAGAACGGGTAGCAACTAATGAAAAACTGTTTTTT CASSQERVATNEKLFF
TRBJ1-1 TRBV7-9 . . TGTGCCAGCAGCTCAGGCGGAGGGTCCCCTACTGAAGCTTTCTTT CASSSGGGSPTEAFF
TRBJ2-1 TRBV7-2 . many TGTGCCAGCAGCTCATCGGGGCATTACAATGAGCAGTTCTTC CASSSSGHYNEQFF
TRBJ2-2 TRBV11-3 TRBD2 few TGTGCCAGCAGCACTAGCGGGGGACTTGCGAACACCGGGGAGCTGTTTTTT CASSTSGGLANTGELFF
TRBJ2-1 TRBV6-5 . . TGTGCCAGCAGTTACTCGACCTCCAGCTCCTACAATGAGCAGTTCTTC CASSYSTSSSYNEQFF
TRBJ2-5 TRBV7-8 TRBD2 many TGTGCCAGCAGCTTAATTGCACTAGCGGGGGGCTTTCAAGAGACCCAGTACTTC CASSLIALAGGFQETQYF
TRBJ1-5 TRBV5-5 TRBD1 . TGTGCCAGCAGTCAGGACAGGAGCTTCAATCAGCCCCAGCATTTT CASSQDRSFNQPQHF
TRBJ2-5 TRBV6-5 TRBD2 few TGTGCCAGCAGTTACTCGAGTATGGGGACTAGCGGGGGGAAAGAGACCCAGTACTTC CASSYSSMGTSGGKETQYF
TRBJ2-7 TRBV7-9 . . TGTGCCCTCGAGGGGGGCCTAGCCTACGAGCAGTACTTC CALEGGLAYEQYF
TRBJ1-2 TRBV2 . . TGTGCCAGCGGAGGACGGTTGCCCTATGGCTACACCTTC CASGGRLPYGYTF
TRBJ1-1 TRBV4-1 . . TGCGCCAGCAGCCAAGTGGTGGGCGGCGACACTGAAGCTTTCTTT CASSQVVGGDTEAFF
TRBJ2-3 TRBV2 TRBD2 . TGTGCCAGCAGCCCGGGACTAGCGGGGGGGCCCCCCACAGATACGCAGTATTTT CASSPGLAGGPPTDTQYF
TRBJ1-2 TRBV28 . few TGTGCCAGCAGTTTATTTCAGGGCTATGGCTACACCTTC CASSLFQGYGYTF
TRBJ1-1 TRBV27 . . TGTGCCAGCCAAGGGGTTCGGAACACTGAAGCTTTCTTT CASQGVRNTEAFF
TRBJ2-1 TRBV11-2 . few TGTGCCAGCAGCTTGCCAGAAAGGCAGTTCTTC CASSLPERQFF
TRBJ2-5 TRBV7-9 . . TGTGCCAGCAGCTTAGCCACAGGGATTGAAGAGACCCAGTACTTC CASSLATGIEETQYF
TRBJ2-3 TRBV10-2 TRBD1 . TGCGCCAGCAACCACAGGGGGCCGGGAGATACGCAGTATTTT CASNHRGPGDTQYF
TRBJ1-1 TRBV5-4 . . TGTGCCAGCAGACCACTGGGGGCGGGAACTGAAGCTTTCTTT CASRPLGAGTEAFF
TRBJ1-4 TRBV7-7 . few TGTGCTAGCAGCTTCCGGGAGCTTAGGTGGGACGACGAAGGAGAAAAACTGTTTTTT CASSFRELRWDDEGEKLFF
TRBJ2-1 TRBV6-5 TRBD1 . TGTGCCAGCAGTTACCCCGGACAGGCCTTCAATGAGCAGTTCTTC CASSYPGQAFNEQFF
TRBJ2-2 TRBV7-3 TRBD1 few TGTGCCAGCAGCTTAGTGGGACAGGTCTCCGGGGAGCTGTTTTTT CASSLVGQVSGELFF
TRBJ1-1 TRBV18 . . TGTGCCAGCTCAACTCCTGAGGAGGAGTTTCCTGAAGCTTTCTTT CASSTPEEEFPEAFF
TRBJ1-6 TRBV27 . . TGTGCCAACAGTCTCATGTTGAGCTCCTATAATTCACCCCTCCACTTT CANSLMLSSYNSPLHF
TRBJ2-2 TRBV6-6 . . TGTGCCAGCAATCTGTGGACAGTAAACACCGGGGAGCTGTTTTTT CASNLWTVNTGELFF
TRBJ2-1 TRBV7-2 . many TGTGCCAGCAGCTTAGGTCCCCCACTCTCCTACAATGAGCAGTTCTTC CASSLGPPLSYNEQFF